This TCR beta chain comes out of a study of cytomegalovirus exposure and HLA in healthy donors. About the study: Early on, a data release was issued that held some 91 million unique TCRs from HLA-typed donors. The study, taken as a whole, reports: Earlier analysis found most TCR beta V segments productive about 90% or about 30% of the time.

V lost 2 bases to trimming and J lost 5 bases; unmatched junction nucleotides: 11. Per germline, CDR1 LGHNA and CDR2 YSLEER. This CDR3 has 16 amino acids. Turning to this clone: Its antigen remains unidentified.

Primers included in the PCR were 60 Vbeta and 13 Jbeta primers. Clones were read by immunoSEQ multiplex PCR, and TCRdb kept only the in-frame ones, dropping some. This sample has approximately 200,000 clones, with roughly 77% found just once. Source material: PBMCs. J is TRBJ1-1 and V is TRBV4-3; TRBD1 aligns across 7 bases. This TCR came from a man under 40 in good health and CMV-seropositive. This CDR3 reads CASSQYAGGGGTEAFF. The CDR3 region has the DNA TGCGCCAGCAGCCAATACGCAGGGGGTGGTGGGACTGAAGCTTTCTTT.